This entry lists 31 T cell receptor beta chains sequenced from one sample in a study of blood T cell repertoires in COVID-19. Data came from immunoSEQ multiplex PCR; TCRdb stores just in-frame clones and leaves some out. The sample has some 460,000 clones; roughly 89% are singletons. The sample taken for sequencing was peripheral blood. Source of these receptors: a young woman with acute or convalescent COVID-19.

The rearrangement joins TRBV6-5 to TRBJ1-2, with D perhaps TRBD1 (5 bases). The CDR3 is made up of 13 amino acids. V gave up 6 bases and J gave up 3 bases, with 11 bases separating them. CDR1 and CDR2 from the germline V gene are MNHEY and SVGAGI. CDR3 amino acids: CASRLQGDYGYTF. CDR3 coding DNA: TGTGCCAGCAGACTGCAGGGTGACTATGGCTACACCTTC.

This clone was seen once. This sequence joins TRBV6-6 and TRBJ2-3; TRBD1 might be the D (6 bases). CDR1 and CDR2 from the germline V gene are MNHNY and SVGAGI (reference sequence). V lost 6 bases and J lost 1, with 11 bases in between. This CDR3 spans 14 amino acids. The DNA of the CDR3 is TGTGCCAGCAGCCGGAGGACAGGCACAGATACGCAGTATTTT. It codes for CASSRRTGTDTQYF.

This clone showed up just once. The CDR3 sequence is CASSQVSGWEVVAQYF. CDR3 in DNA: TGTGCCAGCAGCCAAGTCTCAGGGTGGGAGGTAGTGGCCCAGTACTTC. The chain has TRBV3-1 (or the pseudogene TRBV3-2) and TRBJ2-5, with D possibly matching TRBD2 (6 bases). The CDR3 covers 16 residues. Germline lookup yields CDR1 LGHDT and CDR2 YNNKEL (reference sequence). V shed 1 base and J shed 9 bases, with 21 bases lying between them.

The V gene is TRBV6-4, the J gene TRBJ2-2, with D tentatively TRBD2 (5 bases). CDR1 and CDR2 (germline): MRHNA, SNTAGT. The CDR3 sequence is 17 residues long. Trimming shortened V by 8 bases and J by 0 bases, and 19 bases separated the two germline ends. The CDR3 reads CASGAGWGAANTGELFF. The DNA for the CDR3 is TGTGCCAGCGGAGCCGGCTGGGGAGCGGCGAACACCGGGGAGCTGTTTTTT.

This chain connects TRBV10-3 to TRBJ1-5; 7 bases fit TRBD1. This CDR3 comprises 12 residues. The V gene's germline CDR1 is ENHRY and CDR2 SYGVKD. Trimming cost V 10 bases and J 5 bases; bases outside gene matches: 5. The CDR3 region is CATGTADQPQHF. The CDR3 DNA follows: TGTGCCACCGGGACAGCGGATCAGCCCCAGCATTTT.

J is TRBJ2-3 and V is TRBV5-6; D is unclear. Between the trimmed V and J ends, which lost 4 bases and 0 bases, there was a span of 15 bases. CDR1 SGHDT and CDR2 YYEEEE come from the germline V gene. The CDR3 runs 16 residues. The CDR3 coding sequence is TGTGCCAGCAGCGTTGTGGGCGCTTATAGCACAGATACGCAGTATTTT. Translated: CASSVVGAYSTDTQYF.

The genes are TRBV25-1 and TRBJ1-2, with D possibly matching TRBD1 (6 bases). Germline lookup yields CDR1 MGHDK and CDR2 SYGVNS. The CDR3 extends over 13 amino acids. The ends were cut back, 6 bases at V and 3 bases at J, with 11 bases in the middle. CDR3 residues: CASRQTGYYGYTF. DNA for the CDR3: TGTGCCAGCAGACAAACAGGGTACTATGGCTACACCTTC.

This chain joins TRBV5-1 and TRBJ2-1, with 11 bases fitting TRBD2. The CDR3 is 16 amino acids. Losses at the gene ends were 4 bases for V and 9 bases for J; bases not matched to a gene: 12. Germline CDR1 is SGHRS and CDR2 is YFSETQ. The CDR3 DNA is TGCGCCAGCAGCCCACCCCTAGCGGGGGGCCCCGGTGAGCAGTTCTTC. Translating gives CASSPPLAGGPGEQFF.

J is TRBJ2-5 and V is TRBV12-1; TRBD2 is taken as the D call from the table, unchecked against the DNA. TRBV12-1 constitutes a pseudogene. The CDR3 length is 18 residues. CDR3 sequence reads: CASSFVYIGLAAGETQYF. The CDR3 coding sequence is TGTGCCAGCAGCTTTGTGTATATTGGACTAGCGGCGGGAGAGACCCAGTACTTC.

The V call is TRBV30, the J call TRBJ2-2; 12 bases align to TRBD2. V lost 1 base to trimming and J lost 6 bases; unmatched junction nucleotides: 6. Per the germline V gene, CDR1 is GTSNPN and CDR2 is SVGIG (reference sequence). This CDR3 is 16 amino acids long. The DNA of the CDR3 is TGTGCCTGGAGTGCCCAGACTAGCGGGGGCGCCGGGGAGCTGTTTTTT. Its protein is CAWSAQTSGGAGELFF.

This clone has a handful of counts. A read error may account for a junction end that differs from germline. The J gene is TRBJ2-1, the V gene TRBV18; D may be TRBD1 (6 bases). The CDR3 is 14 residues long. The germline V gene has CDR1 KGHSH and CDR2 LQKENI. In DNA form, the CDR3 reads TGTGCCAGCCAGGGGACCTACTCCGACAATGAGCAGTTCTTC. Translated: CASQGTYSDNEQFF.

The genes are TRBV5-5 and TRBJ2-7, with 9 bases identical to TRBD1. The CDR3 spans 14 residues. CDR1 SGHKS and CDR2 YYEKEE come from the germline V gene (reference sequence). Trimming at V came to 4 bases and at J to 3 bases, leaving 5 bases not matched to a gene. The CDR3 region has the DNA TGTGCCAGCAGCCCTCCGGGACAGGGCTACGAGCAGTACTTC. Translated: CASSPPGQGYEQYF.

The chain carries TRBV30 and TRBJ2-7; unclear D gene. Trimming stripped 2 bases from V and 6 bases from J, with 5 bases between. The CDR3 is 10 residues long. CDR1 GTSNPN and CDR2 SVGIG come from the germline V gene (reference sequence). CDR3 DNA: TGTGCCTGGAGTACCAGCGAGCAGTACTTC. Amino acid sequence: CAWSTSEQYF.

This chain links TRBV3-1 (or the pseudogene TRBV3-2) with TRBJ2-7, with TRBD2 matching over 8 bases. V was pared by 0 bases and J by 2 bases, with 15 bases of the junction left unmatched. CDR3 length: 19 residues. CDR1 and CDR2 from the germline V gene are LGHDT and YNNKEL (reference sequence). Here the CDR3 DNA reads TGTGCCAGCAGCCAAGATCGGCCGGGGGGGCTCCGCCTACCCTACGAGCAGTACTTC. Translating it yields CASSQDRPGGLRLPYEQYF.

The genes are TRBV3-1 (or the pseudogene TRBV3-2) and TRBJ1-1; 8 positions agree with TRBD1. With V trimmed by 7 bases and J by 4 bases, 5 bases remained unmatched. There are 13 residues in the CDR3. CDR1 LGHDT and CDR2 YNNKEL come from the germline V gene (reference sequence). The CDR3 region is CASTGQGGTEAFF. DNA of the CDR3: TGTGCCAGCACCGGACAGGGTGGCACTGAAGCTTTCTTT.

The rearrangement links TRBV5-8 to TRBJ1-2; 7 bases match TRBD1. The germline V gene encodes CDR1 SGHTS and CDR2 YDEGEE. The junction had 10 bases not matched to a gene; V was cut back by 3 bases and J by 5 bases. CDR3 length: 15 amino acids. Here the CDR3 reads CASSYPPDRDYGYTF. CDR3 nucleotides: TGTGCCAGCAGCTACCCACCAGACAGGGATTATGGCTACACCTTC.

The chain carries TRBV19 and TRBJ2-2; D might be TRBD1 (5 bases). Trimming cost V 6 bases and J 0 bases, with 17 bases left between them. Germline lookup yields CDR1 LNHDA and CDR2 SQIVND (reference sequence). The CDR3 runs 17 residues. CDR3: CASRGQGNYANTGELFF. CDR3 nucleotides: TGTGCCAGTAGAGGGCAGGGTAATTACGCGAACACCGGGGAGCTGTTTTTT.

This rearrangement joins TRBV5-4 to TRBJ1-1, with D maybe TRBD1 (5 bases). Germline V gives CDR1 SGHNT, CDR2 YYREEE (reference sequence). The CDR3 covers 13 residues. V was clipped by 4 bases and J by 5 bases, with 12 bases between them. Here the CDR3 reads CASSAGGGTEAFF. The CDR3 DNA reads as TGTGCCAGCAGCGCCGGGGGGGGGACTGAAGCTTTCTTT.

This clone has just one count. This rearrangement joins TRBV2 to TRBJ1-1; 9 bases fit TRBD1. V dropped 2 bases and J dropped 5; count of bases not matched to a gene: 6. Germline CDR1 SNHLY, CDR2 FYNNEI. The CDR3 is made up of 15 amino acids. The CDR3 DNA reads as TGTGCCAGCAGTGAAAGTCGGACAGGGGTTACTGAAGCTTTCTTT. It is translated as CASSESRTGVTEAFF.

The J gene is TRBJ1-6, the V gene TRBV5-1, with TRBD1 matching 7 bases. V gave up 4 bases and J gave up 0 bases; unmatched junction bases: 10. The V gene's germline CDR1 is SGHRS and CDR2 YFSETQ. This CDR3 region has 18 residues. In nucleotides, the CDR3 is TGCGCCAGCAGCCTAGAAGACAGGGACAGCTCCTATAATTCACCCCTCCACTTT. Translation gives CASSLEDRDSSYNSPLHF.

CDR3 coding DNA: TGCGCCAGCAGCTACCGGGGGGGAGAGACCCAGTACTTC. Its protein is CASSYRGGETQYF. The gene calls are TRBV5-1 and TRBJ2-5, with TRBD2 identical over 8 bases. The J segment lost 4 bases and the V segment lost 3 bases, leaving 2 bases of the junction unmatched. Germline values: CDR1 SGHRS, CDR2 YFSETQ. This CDR3 is built from 13 residues.

The V and J genes are TRBV28 and TRBJ2-1, with TRBD1 matching over 9 bases. The CDR3 sequence is 14 residues long. Germline CDR1 reads MDHEN; CDR2 reads SYDVKM. The ends lost 10 bases at V and 1 base at J; junction bases unmatched: 5. The CDR3 DNA follows: TGTGCCACCCAGGACAGGGGATCCTACAATGAGCAGTTCTTC. Translation: CATQDRGSYNEQFF.

The chain combines TRBV6-5 with TRBJ1-1, with D hard to call. V was cut by 6 bases and J by 1 base, with 15 bases left in between. Germline V CDR1 and CDR2: MNHEY, SVGAGI. The CDR3 has 15 residues. The CDR3 DNA sequence: TGTGCCAGCAGATCCCATCAACTGCGGAACACTGAAGCTTTCTTT. This sequence encodes CASRSHQLRNTEAFF.

This sequence joins TRBV2 and TRBJ2-1, with D unclear. The V gene lost 7 bases and the J gene lost 4 bases, with 14 bases spanning the gap. This CDR3 has 14 residues. CDR1 and CDR2 (germline): SNHLY, FYNNEI. The CDR3 DNA reads TGTGCCAGCACTTTGTTACAAAAATACAATGAGCAGTTCTTC. This gives the protein CASTLLQKYNEQFF.

The chain carries TRBV5-1 and TRBJ2-3; 10 nucleotides match TRBD2. J lost 0 bases, V lost 0 bases, and 7 bases had no gene match. Germline V CDR1 and CDR2: SGHRS, YFSETQ. The CDR3 runs to 18 residues. The CDR3 reads CASSLGSGGMSSTDTQYF. The DNA for the CDR3 is TGCGCCAGCAGCTTGGGTAGCGGGGGGATGAGTAGCACAGATACGCAGTATTTT.

The rearrangement uses TRBV5-1 and TRBJ2-7, with TRBD2 identical over 13 bases. The J segment lost 3 bases and the V segment lost 2 bases, leaving 2 bases of the junction unmatched. Germline CDR1 is SGHRS and CDR2 is YFSETQ. This CDR3 has 15 amino acids. The CDR3 DNA is TGCGCCAGCAGCTTACGACTAGCGGGGGGCTACGAGCAGTACTTC. Its protein product is CASSLRLAGGYEQYF.

The chain carries TRBV4-1 and TRBJ1-2; TRBD1 matches 7 bases. With 1 base clipped from V and 7 bases from J, the junction kept 3 bases outside the gene matches. Germline V gene data show CDR1 as MGHRA and CDR2 as YSYEKL. This CDR3 comprises 13 residues. The CDR3 sequence is CASSQATGFGYTF. The CDR3, as DNA: TGCGCCAGCAGCCAAGCGACAGGGTTTGGCTACACCTTC.

V and J are TRBV11-2 and TRBJ2-6; D is possibly TRBD2 (6 bases). This CDR3 has 19 amino acids. V was clipped by 6 bases and J by 1 base, with 22 bases between them. Germline assignment: CDR1 SGHAT and CDR2 FQNNGV. CDR3 bases: TGTGCCAGCAGGGCGACCGGGACTGCCCATCTGTCTGGGGCCAACGTCCTGACTTTC. It translates to CASRATGTAHLSGANVLTF.

The CDR3 DNA follows: TGTGCCAGCAGTTCCGACAGGGGGTTGGGGGGCTACACCTTC. The encoded protein is CASSSDRGLGGYTF. V usage is TRBV27 and J usage is TRBJ1-2; 9 bases line up with TRBD1. Per the germline V gene, CDR1 is MNHEY and CDR2 is SMNVEV (reference sequence). The CDR3 runs 14 residues. The V segment lost 4 bases and the J segment 8 bases; nucleotides outside the gene matches: 8.

The rearrangement links TRBV2 to TRBJ1-2; TRBD1 aligns across 7 bases. V gave up 8 bases and J gave up 3 bases; unmatched junction bases: 3. CDR3 length: 12 amino acids. In germline, CDR1 is SNHLY, CDR2 FYNNEI. The CDR3 DNA reads as TGTGCCAGCGGACAGGAATACTATGGCTACACCTTC. Translating gives CASGQEYYGYTF.

V is TRBV4-1 and J is TRBJ2-2, with D tentatively TRBD2 (6 bases). CDR1 and CDR2 (germline): MGHRA, YSYEKL. V lost 1 base, J lost 5 bases, and 11 bases lay in between. This CDR3 spans 15 amino acids. The CDR3 loop reads CASSQVDGGTGELFF. For the CDR3, the DNA is TGCGCCAGCAGCCAAGTCGACGGGGGAACCGGGGAGCTGTTTTTT.